This T cell receptor (beta chain) was recorded in a study of cytomegalovirus exposure and HLA in healthy donors. V lost 2 bases and J lost 2, with 9 bases in between. The CDR3 is made up of 14 amino acids. CDR1 and CDR2 (germline): MNHEY, SVGAGI. Study-wide results and limits: A list of 150 or so TCR beta chains associated with cytomegalovirus was given. Usually a TCR sequence was rare, but some public TCRs were found in many donors.

This clone has only a few counts. The antigen is unknown. Produced via immunoSEQ multiplex PCR; TCRdb's table is partial and in-frame only. The table includes about 250,000 clones, 87% detected once. This receptor was obtained from a man between 18 and 29 years old in good health and CMV-seropositive. This chain links TRBV6-5 with TRBJ1-1; perhaps TRBD1 as D (5 bases). The sample was PBMCs. The CDR3 region is CASSYRGSNTEAFF. CDR3 nucleotides: TGTGCCAGCAGTTACAGGGGATCAAACACTGAAGCTTTCTTT.